The rows below give T cell receptor beta chains drawn from one sample of a study of T cell responses to AZD1222 COVID-19 vaccine. Sequencing used immunoSEQ multiplex PCR; TCRdb keeps in-frame clones, though not all of them. The sample includes about 140,000 clones, about 88% seen only once; the top ten take over 3%. The source material was peripheral blood, sampled 28 days after the second AZD1222 dose. The receptors stem from an adult who received the AZD1222 COVID-19 vaccine. CDR3s include the opening cysteine and the closing phenylalanine or tryptophan. Fields, in order: J gene, V gene, D gene, clone size, CDR3 DNA, CDR3 protein. The D gene is left open where the match is weak. Size tells how often a clone was seen (once, few, many) or the class of an expanded clone, and some rows leave it out.

>TRBJ2-3|TRBV18|TRBD2|once
TGTGCCAGCTCACCACTAAGCGGGGGGGCGGAAGATACGCAGTATTTT
CASSPLSGGAEDTQYF
>TRBJ2-5|TRBV9|NA|once
TGTGCCAGCAGCCCCTGGAAAGGGAAGGAGACCCAGTACTTC
CASSPWKGKETQYF
>TRBJ1-1|TRBV11-2|TRBD1|NA
TGTGCCAGCAGCTACAGACAGGGTGTTGCGGTTTTCTTT
CASSYRQGVAVFF
>TRBJ1-1|TRBV5-1|TRBD1|once
TGCGCCAGCAGCTTGTACAGGGGGCACACTGAAGCTTTCTTT
CASSLYRGHTEAFF
>TRBJ2-1|TRBV6-2/TRBV6-3|TRBD1|NA
TGTGCCAGCAGTTACGGACGACAGGGAGTGGAAAAGAGTCAGTTCTTC
CASSYGRQGVEKSQFF
>TRBJ1-1|TRBV18|TRBD1|few
TGTGCCAGCTTTAAAACAGGGGACACTGAAGCTTTCTTT
CASFKTGDTEAFF
>TRBJ1-5|TRBV19|NA|NA
TGTGCCAGTAGCACTAGTACGAATCAGCCCCAGCATTTT
CASSTSTNQPQHF
>TRBJ2-7|TRBV4-3|TRBD1|NA
TGCGCCAGCAGCCAAGGGACAGGGAGCTCCTACGAGCAGTACTTC
CASSQGTGSSYEQYF
>TRBJ1-4|TRBV30|NA|once
TGTGCCTGGAGTGTAAGACAGCTAAATGAAAAACTGTTTTTT
CAWSVRQLNEKLFF
>TRBJ1-5|TRBV28|NA|NA
TGTGCCAGCAGTTTCGGGAGCAATCAGCCCCAGCATTTT
CASSFGSNQPQHF
>TRBJ2-2|TRBV7-6|NA|NA
TGTGCCAGCAGCTTAGGACACGACACCGGGGAGCTGTTTTTT
CASSLGHDTGELFF
>TRBJ2-7|TRBV11-2|NA|NA
TGTGCCAGCAGCTTAGACCCCGCGGACGGATACGAGCAGTACTTC
CASSLDPADGYEQYF
>TRBJ2-2|TRBV7-8|NA|NA
TGTGCCAGCAGCTTAGACCAGCGACTGAACACCGGGGAGCTGTTTTTT
CASSLDQRLNTGELFF
>TRBJ1-4|TRBV15|NA|NA
TGTGCCACCAGCAGAGACTTCAGGGTTGATGAAAAACTGTTTTTT
CATSRDFRVDEKLFF
>TRBJ2-7|TRBV20-1|NA|NA
TGCAGTGCTAGTAGGGGCGGCGAGCAGTACTTC
CSASRGGEQYF
>TRBJ2-1|TRBV6-5|NA|few
TGTGCCAGCAGCCCCACCCGATACAATGAGCAGTTCTTC
CASSPTRYNEQFF
>TRBJ1-6|TRBV7-2|NA|NA
TGTGCCAGCAGCTTAACCGGGACCGATTCACCCCTCCACTTT
CASSLTGTDSPLHF
>TRBJ2-2|TRBV11-2|NA|NA
TGTGCCAGCAGCTTAGAGGGCAGGGGAAGAACCGGGGAGCTGTTTTTT
CASSLEGRGRTGELFF
>TRBJ2-7|TRBV6-5|NA|NA
TGTGCCAGCAGAAAGAACCTAGTTGTCGACTACGAGCAGTACTTC
CASRKNLVVDYEQYF
>TRBJ1-6|TRBV20-1|TRBD1|NA
TGCAGTGCTAGTACAGGGGGTCCCGTTTCTAATTCACCCCTCCACTTT
CSASTGGPVSNSPLHF